This passage covers 21 T cell receptor beta chains from one sample sequenced in a study of blood T cells in healthy people across ages (dated by TCRdb to between 2015 and 2017). Receptor amplification or capture employed 5' RACE. The run used an Illumina HiSeq 2500. A second PCR of about 7 to 12 cycles was performed with a sample-barcoded 5' primer and a J-beta primer mix. The public reads were quality trimmed at Q25 with fastp and then assembled into clones with MiXCR by TCRdb, keeping productive beta chains. Rows matching on CDR3 protein sequence are summarized as one entry with the most common DNA and genes. Here the sample has 1.5 million to 2 million distinct CDR3 sequences; 40% to 55% occur a single time. The ten largest clones take up approximately 2% of the sample. Sequencing was carried out using blood. The receptors stem from a woman aged 40-49 years in good health.

This clonotype appeared a few times. The rearrangement joins TRBV6-2 or TRBV6-3 to TRBJ2-3, with 14 bases matching TRBD2. The germline gives CDR1 MNHEY, CDR2 SVGEGT. CDR3 length: 15 residues. With V trimmed by 5 bases and J by 10 bases, 8 bases remained unmatched. The CDR3 protein is CASSLGTSGGLAQYF. The DNA of the CDR3 is TGTGCCAGCAGTCTCGGGACTAGCGGGGGACTTGCGCAGTATTTT.

This chain connects TRBV12-3 or TRBV12-4 to TRBJ2-1; TRBD2 matches 8 bases. The CDR3 covers 14 residues. V gave up 5 bases and J gave up 5 bases; unmatched junction bases: 5. The CDR3 spells CASSRLASNNEQFF. CDR3 coding DNA: TGTGCCAGCAGTCGACTAGCGTCGAACAATGAGCAGTTCTTC.

The chain is built from TRBV14 and TRBJ2-5; D gene unclear. CDR3 length: 14 amino acids. CDR1 and CDR2 from the germline V gene are SGHDN and FVKESK. The V and J ends lost 0 bases and 5 bases respectively, with 10 bases between them. CDR3 nucleotide sequence: TGTGCCAGCAGCCAAGATACGGCTCGTGAGACCCAGTACTTC. Translation: CASSQDTARETQYF.

The V and J genes are TRBV11-1 and TRBJ2-3; D may be TRBD1 (6 bases). CDR3 size: 13 residues. With 6 bases removed from V and 10 bases from J, the gap between germline ends came to 17 bases. Germline assignment: CDR1 SGHAT and CDR2 FQDESV (reference sequence). In DNA, the CDR3 is TGTGCCAGCAGGATATTCCCCGAGGGGGCGCAGTATTTT. Translation: CASRIFPEGAQYF.

The table lists this clonotype with a few counts. This chain links TRBV27 with TRBJ2-1; the match to TRBD2 covers 9 bases. The CDR3 is 17 amino acids. CDR1 and CDR2 from the germline V gene are MNHEY and SMNVEV (reference sequence). V trimming: 5 bases; J trimming: 2 bases; junction bases outside the gene matches: 10. The CDR3 reads CASSPPPGLAPYNEQFF. CDR3 DNA sequence: TGTGCCAGCAGTCCTCCCCCAGGACTAGCGCCCTACAATGAGCAGTTCTTC.

This rearrangement joins TRBV28 to TRBJ2-1, with a possible D match to TRBD1 (5 bases). V shed 3 bases and J shed 8 bases, with 14 bases lying between them. CDR3 size: 14 residues. The germline CDR1 and CDR2 sequences are MDHEN and SYDVKM. In DNA form, the CDR3 reads TGTGCCAGCAGTTTTTCCAGGGTTAACGATGAGCAGTTCTTC. Its translation: CASSFSRVNDEQFF.

CDR3 in amino acids: CASSLAGRGKEKLFF. The CDR3 DNA sequence: TGTGCCAGCAGCTTAGCGGGCAGGGGAAAGGAAAAACTGTTTTTT. The gene calls are TRBV7-2 and TRBJ1-4, with TRBD1 as a possible D gene (6 bases). The length of the CDR3 is 15 residues. CDR1 SGHTA and CDR2 FQGNSA come from the germline V gene. Trimming removed 0 bases from V and 8 bases from J, with 13 bases in between.

The DNA of the CDR3 is TGTGCCAGCAGCCTCGGCCAAACCGGGGAGCTGTTTTTT. It yields the protein CASSLGQTGELFF. The chain is built from TRBV7-2 and TRBJ2-2; D is unresolved. The length of the CDR3 is 13 residues. V lost 5 bases, J lost 5 bases, and 9 bases lay in between. Per germline, CDR1 SGHTA and CDR2 FQGNSA.

V gene TRBV4-2 combines with J gene TRBJ1-2; D not resolved. The germline V gene has CDR1 LGHNA and CDR2 YNFKEQ. The CDR3 is 16 residues long. V was cut by 1 base and J by 4 bases, with 16 bases left in between. The CDR3 region is CASSQVVPGSSYGYTF. The CDR3 nucleotides are TGTGCCAGCAGCCAAGTCGTCCCGGGATCCAGCTATGGCTACACCTTC.

Details on this clonotype: A read error may account for a junction end that differs from germline. The chain joins TRBV3-1 to TRBJ1-6; no reliable D call. Germline assignment: CDR1 LGHDT and CDR2 YNNKEL (reference sequence). The CDR3 runs to 16 residues. The CDR3 nucleotides are TGTGCCAGCAGCCCGGTCGGAACGACATATAATTCACTCCTCCACTTT. It translates to CASSPVGTTYNSLLHF.

In its sample, this clonotype was seen a few times. The V and J genes are TRBV14 and TRBJ2-1, with 8 bases lining up with TRBD2. The length of the CDR3 is 16 residues. CDR1 SGHDN and CDR2 FVKESK come from the germline V gene. Germline trimming cut 6 bases from V and 4 bases from J; bases unmatched to any gene: 11. The CDR3 DNA is TGTGCCAGCAGACCACATAGCGGGGCCAATTACAATGAGCAGTTCTTC. This translates into CASRPHSGANYNEQFF. Full variable domain (rest looked up from reference TRBV14 and TRBJ2-1): EAGVTQFPSHSVIEKGQTVTLRCDPISGHDNLYWYRRVMGKEIKFLLHFVKESKQDESGMPNNRFLAERTGGTYSTLKVQPAELEDSGVYFCASRPHSGANYNEQFFGPGTRLTVL.

This sequence joins TRBV15 and TRBJ2-1; TRBD2 aligns across 8 bases. The CDR3 is 15 amino acids. With V trimmed by 1 base and J by 4 bases, 3 bases remained unmatched. CDR1 and CDR2 from the germline V gene are LNHNV and YYDKDF (reference sequence). The CDR3 reads CATSRAVAGYNEQFF. The CDR3 DNA is TGTGCCACCAGCAGAGCGGTAGCGGGGTACAATGAGCAGTTCTTC.

The V and J genes are TRBV7-9 and TRBJ1-6; D remains unclear. There are 17 residues in the CDR3. V lost 5 bases and J lost 6, with 20 bases in between. Germline CDR1 SEHNR, CDR2 FQNEAQ (reference sequence). The CDR3 reads CASSPLGNGRTNSPLHF. The DNA of the CDR3 is TGTGCCAGCAGCCCTCTAGGGAACGGACGGACTAATTCACCCCTCCACTTT.

The sample holds a few counts of this clonotype. Its ends do not fully match the called genes, so a read error is possible. V gene TRBV5-1 combines with J gene TRBJ2-4; TRBD2 might be the D (6 bases). The J call may not be correct, given that the DNA end is closer to TRBJ2-7. This CDR3 is 18 amino acids long. Germline-derived CDR1 and CDR2 are SGHRS and YFSETQ. CDR3 bases: TGCGCTAGCAGCCAAACTGACTCTGGAGGGGCTAGGTTTAACGAGCAGTACTTC. This sequence encodes CASSQTDSGGARFNEQYF.

The chain recombines TRBV6-1 with TRBJ2-7, with 8 bases identical to TRBD1. The germline V gene has CDR1 MNHNS and CDR2 SASEGT. V dropped 7 bases and J dropped 4; count of bases not matched to a gene: 6. CDR3 length equals 13 residues. The CDR3 loop reads CASTRQGKYEQYF. The CDR3 DNA reads as TGTGCCAGCACGCGACAGGGGAAATACGAGCAGTACTTC.

The chain couples TRBV28 to TRBJ1-2; possibly TRBD1 for D (6 bases). The V gene's germline CDR1 is MDHEN and CDR2 SYDVKM. The CDR3 runs 13 residues. V lost 4 bases and J 8 bases, leaving 14 bases between the germline ends. The CDR3, as DNA: TGTGCCAGCAGTTCATATTACAGGGACGGCTACACCTTC. It yields the protein CASSSYYRDGYTF.

V gene TRBV7-9 combines with J gene TRBJ2-4; D remains unclear. From germline, CDR1 is SEHNR and CDR2 FQNEAQ (reference sequence). V gave up 1 base and J gave up 8 bases, with 9 bases separating them. The CDR3 is made up of 13 amino acids. The CDR3 DNA follows: TGTGCCAGCAGCTTAGACGGGCCGGACATTCAGTACTTC. Its protein is CASSLDGPDIQYF.

The V and J genes are TRBV13 and TRBJ1-4; D possibly corresponds to TRBD1 (6 bases). CDR1 and CDR2 from the germline V gene are PRHDT and FYEKMQ (reference sequence). V was trimmed by 3 bases and J by 5 bases, leaving 10 bases between them. The CDR3 spans 14 residues. CDR3 loop: CASSFQQGNEKLFF. In DNA form, the CDR3 reads TGTGCCAGCAGCTTTCAACAGGGAAATGAAAAACTGTTTTTT.

The chain couples TRBV5-1 to TRBJ2-7; a weak D match, TRBD2 (6 bases). CDR3 length equals 16 residues. V dropped 0 bases and J dropped 7 bases, with 20 bases sitting between them. CDR1 SGHRS and CDR2 YFSETQ come from the germline V gene. CDR3 sequence reads: CASSLGGVRTVNEQYF. The CDR3 nucleotides are TGCGCCAGCAGCTTGGGGGGGGTGAGGACGGTGAATGAGCAGTACTTC. Variable domain in full (rest from reference TRBV5-1 and TRBJ2-7): KAGVTQTPRYLIKTRGQQVTLSCSPISGHRSVSWYQQTPGQGLQFLFEYFSETQRNKGNFPGRFSGRQFSNSRSEMNVSTLELGDSALYLCASSLGGVRTVNEQYFGPGTRLTVT.

The V gene is TRBV20-1, the J gene TRBJ2-7; TRBD1 matches 8 bases. V dropped 6 bases and J dropped 2; count of bases not matched to a gene: 9. The germline gives CDR1 DFQATT, CDR2 SNEGSKA (reference sequence). This CDR3 spans 14 amino acids. The CDR3: CSALGDRNTYEQYF. CDR3 sequence (DNA): TGCAGTGCCCTGGGGGACAGGAATACCTACGAGCAGTACTTC.

The J gene is TRBJ1-1, the V gene TRBV20-1; D remains unclear. V lost 0 bases to trimming and J lost 2 bases, with 19 bases between them. The V gene's germline CDR1 is DFQATT and CDR2 SNEGSKA (reference sequence). The CDR3 is made up of 17 amino acids. In nucleotides, the CDR3 is TGCAGTGCTAGAGATGTGAGGTTTACCCTCACAAACACTGAAGCTTTCTTT. Its translation is CSARDVRFTLTNTEAFF.